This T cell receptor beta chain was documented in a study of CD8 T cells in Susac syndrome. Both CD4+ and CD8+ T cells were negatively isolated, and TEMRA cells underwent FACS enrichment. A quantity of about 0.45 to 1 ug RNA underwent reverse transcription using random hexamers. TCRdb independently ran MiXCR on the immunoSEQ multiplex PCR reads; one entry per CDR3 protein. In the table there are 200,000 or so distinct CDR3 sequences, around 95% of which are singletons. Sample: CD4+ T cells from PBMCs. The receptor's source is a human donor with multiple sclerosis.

The CDR3 protein is CASSVTGLAGSEQFF. CDR3 nucleotides: TGTGCCAGCAGCGTAACCGGACTAGCGGGGAGCGAGCAGTTCTTC. The chain joins TRBV7-9 to TRBJ2-1, with 12 bases that match TRBD2. With 5 bases clipped from V and 10 bases from J, the junction kept 9 bases outside the gene matches. Germline values: CDR1 SEHNR, CDR2 FQNEAQ (reference sequence). The CDR3 is 15 residues long.